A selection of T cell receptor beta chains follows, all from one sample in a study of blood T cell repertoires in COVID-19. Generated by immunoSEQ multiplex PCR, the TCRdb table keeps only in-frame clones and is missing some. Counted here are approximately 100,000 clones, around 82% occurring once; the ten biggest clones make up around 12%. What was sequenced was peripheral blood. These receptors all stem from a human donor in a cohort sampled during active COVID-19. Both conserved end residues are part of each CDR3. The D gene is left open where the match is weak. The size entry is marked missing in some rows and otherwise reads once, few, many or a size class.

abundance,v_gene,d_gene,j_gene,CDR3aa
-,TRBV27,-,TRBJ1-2,CASSLSGLAYGYTF
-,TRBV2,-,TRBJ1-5,CASGREGGNQPQHF
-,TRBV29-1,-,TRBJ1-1,CSVDHKEAAFF
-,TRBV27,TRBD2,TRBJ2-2,CASSYIAGGPRELFF
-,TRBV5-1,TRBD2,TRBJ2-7,CASSWEPSGGASYEQYF
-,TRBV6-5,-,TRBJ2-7,CASTNKLMSSYEQYF
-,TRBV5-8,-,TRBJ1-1,CASSLIPLRMNTEAFF
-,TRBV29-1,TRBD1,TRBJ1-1,CSVVQGADTEAFF
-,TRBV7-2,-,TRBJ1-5,CASSLSPSGIGQPQHF
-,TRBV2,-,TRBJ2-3,CASRRSGPTDTQYF
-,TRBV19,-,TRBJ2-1,CASSHRSNEQFF
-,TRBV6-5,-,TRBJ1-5,CASKARKNQPQHF
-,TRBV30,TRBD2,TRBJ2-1,CAWSRPTSGRVFNEQFF
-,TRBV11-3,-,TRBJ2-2,CASSLTRNTGELFF
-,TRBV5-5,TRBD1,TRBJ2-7,CASSSNRGLFQYEQYF
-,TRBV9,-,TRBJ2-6,CASSVARSSGANVLTF
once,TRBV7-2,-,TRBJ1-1,CASSLLTGTEAFF
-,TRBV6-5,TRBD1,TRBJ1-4,CASSFTAGQYEKLFF
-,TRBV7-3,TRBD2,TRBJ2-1,CASSSRLAGVFNEQFF
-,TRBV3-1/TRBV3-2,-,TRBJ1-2,CASSPRRWGDHGYTF
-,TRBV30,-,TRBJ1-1,CACQGLGNTEAFF
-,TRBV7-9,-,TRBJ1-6,CASSTGRGSSPLHF
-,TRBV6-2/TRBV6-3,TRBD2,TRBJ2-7,CASSYDGLEPYEQYF
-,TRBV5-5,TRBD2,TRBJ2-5,CASSPRTSGGVNLETQYF
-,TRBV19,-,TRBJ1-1,CASSPLERTEAFF
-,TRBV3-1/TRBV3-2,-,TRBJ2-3,CASSQANSRGTDTQYF
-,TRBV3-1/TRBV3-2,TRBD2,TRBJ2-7,CASSLPGLYYEQYF
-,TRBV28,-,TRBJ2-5,CAGRGPNRETQYF
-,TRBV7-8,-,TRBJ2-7,CASSQGRREQYF
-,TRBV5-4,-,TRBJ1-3,CASSLDGVSGNTIYF
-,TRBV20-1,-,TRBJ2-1,CSAEAREQFF
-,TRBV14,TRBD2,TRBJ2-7,CASSHPRSSRLAGGYSYEQYF
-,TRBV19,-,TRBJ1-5,CASTLRRQGNNQPQHF
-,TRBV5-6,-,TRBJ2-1,CASSQRAGTPWQFF
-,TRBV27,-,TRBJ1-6,CASSTPRQGRTNSPLHF
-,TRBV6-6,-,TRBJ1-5,CASSYRDQPQHF
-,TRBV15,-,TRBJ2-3,CATSGTGSRADTQYF
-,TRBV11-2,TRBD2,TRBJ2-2,CASSRSGLGTGELFF
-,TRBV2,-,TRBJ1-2,CASSPEENGYTF
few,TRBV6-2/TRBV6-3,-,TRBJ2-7,CASTPEESSYEQYF
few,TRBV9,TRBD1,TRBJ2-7,CASSLGQGAIPTYEQYF
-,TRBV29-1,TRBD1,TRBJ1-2,CSVGGGAGYTF
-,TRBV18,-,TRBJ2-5,CASSYNSEGTQYF
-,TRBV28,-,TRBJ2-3,CASSFLLGGTELYTDTQYF
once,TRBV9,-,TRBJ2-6,CASSVRVTGANVLTF
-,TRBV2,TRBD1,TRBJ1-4,CASRGRTGGLREKLFF
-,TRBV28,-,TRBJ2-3,CASSPLGPSTDTQYF
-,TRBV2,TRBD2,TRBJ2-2,CASRKREADTGELFF
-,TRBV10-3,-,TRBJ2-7,CAISGAGDTYEQYF
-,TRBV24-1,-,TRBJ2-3,CATSDFAATSTQYF
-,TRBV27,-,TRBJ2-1,CASSTHRGSTYNEQFF
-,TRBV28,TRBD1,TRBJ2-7,CASSFQPGQGPYEQYF